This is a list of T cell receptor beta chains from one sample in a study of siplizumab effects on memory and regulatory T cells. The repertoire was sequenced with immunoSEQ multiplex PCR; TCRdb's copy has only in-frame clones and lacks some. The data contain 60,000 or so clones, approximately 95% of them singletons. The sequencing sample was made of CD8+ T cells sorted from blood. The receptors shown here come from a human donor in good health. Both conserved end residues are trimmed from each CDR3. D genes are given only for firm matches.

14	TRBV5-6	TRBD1	ASSPGVGQGATEAF
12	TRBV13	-	ASSPDQISYEQY
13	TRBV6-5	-	ASSQYRADYNEQF
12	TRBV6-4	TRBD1	ASSGTGGTDTQY
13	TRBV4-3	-	ASSPFSAGYNEQF
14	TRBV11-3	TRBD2	ASSPTAGGLVAEQF
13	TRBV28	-	ASSNVGSSYNEQF
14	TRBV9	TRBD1	ASSPRDRDGTGELF
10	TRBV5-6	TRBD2	ASSYGGNEQF
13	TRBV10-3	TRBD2	AISDLLADKETQY
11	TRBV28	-	ASSLEENNEQF
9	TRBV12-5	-	ASGIHTTQY
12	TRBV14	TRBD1	ASSQVDRDTEAF
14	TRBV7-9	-	ASSLDYRRKNTEAF
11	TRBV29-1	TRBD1	SVAWDSSYEQY
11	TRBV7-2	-	ASSLTATYEQY
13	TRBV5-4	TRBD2	ASSSPTSGSYEQY
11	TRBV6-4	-	ASSDSSAGELF
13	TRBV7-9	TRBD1	ASSLVQGAPVEQY
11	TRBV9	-	ASSGGGSGELF
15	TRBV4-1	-	ASSQLNGQLTGNTIY